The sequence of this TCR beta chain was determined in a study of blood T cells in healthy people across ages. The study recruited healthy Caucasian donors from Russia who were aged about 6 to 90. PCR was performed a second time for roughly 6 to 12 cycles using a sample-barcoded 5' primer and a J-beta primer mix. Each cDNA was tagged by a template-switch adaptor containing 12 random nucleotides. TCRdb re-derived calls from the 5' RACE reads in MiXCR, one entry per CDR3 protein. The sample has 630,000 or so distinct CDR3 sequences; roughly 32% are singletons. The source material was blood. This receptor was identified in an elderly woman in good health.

CDR3 protein: CASSPPSGASNNSPLHF. DNA of the CDR3: TGTGCCAGCTCACCACCGTCGGGGGCGTCAAATAATTCACCCCTCCACTTT. The V and J genes are TRBV18 and TRBJ1-6; tentatively, D is TRBD1 (6 bases). The CDR3 spans 17 residues. CDR1 and CDR2 from the germline V gene are KGHSH and LQKENI. V lost 0 bases, J lost 5 bases, and 14 bases lay in between. Variable domain in full (rest from reference TRBV18 and TRBJ1-6): NAGVMQNPRHLVRRRGQEARLRCSPMKGHSHVYWYRQLPEEGLKFMVYLQKENIIDESGMPKERFSAEFPKEGPSILRIQQVVRGDSAAYFCASSPPSGASNNSPLHFGNGTRLTVT.